The rows below give T cell receptor beta chains drawn from one sample of a study of blood T cell repertoires in COVID-19. Libraries were prepared by immunoSEQ multiplex PCR; TCRdb keeps only in-frame clonotypes and omits some of them. The sample lists roughly 230,000 clones, nearly 85% seen once, with 5.5% in the top ten. The sequenced sample consisted of peripheral blood. Every receptor here comes from a human donor in a cohort sampled during active COVID-19. Both conserved end residues are part of each CDR3. D genes are given only for firm matches. Size values are once, few and many counts, or a class for expanded clones, and some rows have none.

d_call	v_call	j_call	clone_size	cdr3_nt	cdr3_aa
-	TRBV11-2	TRBJ2-7	-	TGTGCCAGCAGCTCCGGGGAGGTGCAGTACTTC	CASSSGEVQYF
TRBD1	TRBV7-2	TRBJ2-3	-	TGTGCCAGCAGCCCTAGGACAGGGGGAGGGTCGGCTACGCAGTATTTT	CASSPRTGGGSATQYF
-	TRBV2	TRBJ1-4	-	TGTGCCAGCAATAACAGGGCAGGGGAAAAACTGTTTTTT	CASNNRAGEKLFF
TRBD2	TRBV7-2	TRBJ2-3	-	TGTGCCAGCAGCTTTTTCACTAGCGGGGCTGATACGCAGTATTTT	CASSFFTSGADTQYF
-	TRBV6-4	TRBJ2-3	-	TGTGCCAGCAGTGACTACGGCGGGAGCACAGATACGCAGTATTTT	CASSDYGGSTDTQYF
-	TRBV5-1	TRBJ2-4	-	TGCGCCAGCAGCTTGGGAGGGATTGAAAACATTCAGTACTTC	CASSLGGIENIQYF
TRBD1	TRBV3-1/TRBV3-2	TRBJ1-1	few	TGTGCCAGCAGCCAAGACCCAGGGGGCGGGATAGCTTTCTTT	CASSQDPGGGIAFF
TRBD2	TRBV10-2	TRBJ2-3	-	TGCGCCAGCACGCATAGCGGGGGGGCCTTGGATACGCAGTATTTT	CASTHSGGALDTQYF
-	TRBV29-1	TRBJ2-7	-	TGCAGCGTTGCCCGCACAAAGGACAGTTACGAGCAGTACTTC	CSVARTKDSYEQYF
-	TRBV19	TRBJ2-1	-	TGTGCCAGCTCTCCGTGGGAGATCGACAATGAGCAGTTCTTC	CASSPWEIDNEQFF
TRBD1	TRBV6-6	TRBJ2-7	-	TGTGCCAGCAGGGAGGGACAGGGAGGGACCTACGAGCAGTACTTC	CASREGQGGTYEQYF
TRBD1	TRBV6-5	TRBJ2-6	-	TGTGCCGGAGCGACAGGGTCTGGGGCCAACGTCCTGACTTTC	CAGATGSGANVLTF
TRBD2	TRBV6-5	TRBJ2-7	few	TGTGCCAGCACCTTGACTAGCGGGGCTTCCTACGAGCAGTACTTC	CASTLTSGASYEQYF
TRBD1	TRBV10-3	TRBJ2-5	few	TGTGCCATCAGTGGTGGACAGGGTGGTTCAGAGACCCAGTACTTC	CAISGGQGGSETQYF
TRBD2	TRBV28	TRBJ2-6	once	TGTGCCAGCAGTCCTACGGGCCATGGTAGGGGACTAAAGGGGTCTGGGGCCAACGTCCTGACTTTC	CASSPTGHGRGLKGSGANVLTF
TRBD1	TRBV6-2/TRBV6-3	TRBJ1-1	-	TGTGCCAGCAGTAAACAGGGGGAAACTGAAGCTTTCTTT	CASSKQGETEAFF
-	TRBV28	TRBJ2-7	-	TGTGCCAGCAGCCCCAGGGTCTACGAGCAGTACTTC	CASSPRVYEQYF
TRBD2	TRBV10-3	TRBJ2-3	-	TGTGCCACTCTAGCGGGAGGGCCATTGGTTACAGATACGCAGTATTTT	CATLAGGPLVTDTQYF
-	TRBV7-3	TRBJ2-3	once	TGTGCCAGCAGCCCCTCCGGGGTTCGGACAGATACGCAGTATTTT	CASSPSGVRTDTQYF
TRBD2	TRBV20-1	TRBJ2-5	-	TGCAGTGCTAGGCTAGCGGGGATCCAGTACTTC	CSARLAGIQYF
TRBD1	TRBV5-4	TRBJ1-5	-	TGTGCCAGCAGCGTTCAGGGGGGTCAGCCCCAGCATTTT	CASSVQGGQPQHF
-	TRBV20-1	TRBJ2-7	once	TGCAGTGCTAGTAGGGGGTTATCCTACGAGCAGTACTTC	CSASRGLSYEQYF
-	TRBV24-1	TRBJ1-5	-	TGTGCCACCAGTGATTTGGAGGGAACCCAGCATTTT	CATSDLEGTQHF
-	TRBV4-2	TRBJ2-1	-	TGTGCCAGCAGCCAAGCTTTAAATGAGCAGTTCTTC	CASSQALNEQFF
TRBD1	TRBV10-3	TRBJ1-5	-	TGTGCCATCAGCCCCATCCAGGGGGCAGATCAGCCCCAGCATTTT	CAISPIQGADQPQHF
-	TRBV29-1	TRBJ2-3	-	TGCAGCGTTGAAGAATCAGAGGGTTTAACAGATACGCAGTATTTT	CSVEESEGLTDTQYF
-	TRBV7-2	TRBJ1-4	-	TGTGCCAGCAGCCGCGGGGGGGGGACCGGACCGAGTAATGAAAAACTGTTTTTT	CASSRGGGTGPSNEKLFF
-	TRBV4-1	TRBJ2-2	-	TGCGCCAGCAGCCAATCGGACACCGGGGAGCTGTTTTTT	CASSQSDTGELFF
-	TRBV27	TRBJ2-3	-	TGTGCCAGCAGGATCCTAGCAAGGGATACGCAGTATTTT	CASRILARDTQYF
TRBD1	TRBV5-1	TRBJ1-5	-	TGCGCCAGCAGCCCTGGGACAGGGTATAATCAGCCCCAGCATTTT	CASSPGTGYNQPQHF
-	TRBV18	TRBJ2-1	few	TGTGCCAGCTCTCAACAGGCTATTTCCTACAATGAGCAGTTCTTC	CASSQQAISYNEQFF
-	TRBV4-2	TRBJ2-6	few	TGTGCCAGCAGCCCGGGATCTGGGGCCAACGTCCTGACTTTC	CASSPGSGANVLTF
TRBD1	TRBV11-2	TRBJ1-1	-	TGTGCCAGCAGCCCTGACAGGGGACTATCCACTGAAGCTTTCTTT	CASSPDRGLSTEAFF
-	TRBV9	TRBJ2-2	-	TGTGCCAGCAGCGTAGATTCAGGGGAGCTGTTTTTT	CASSVDSGELFF
-	TRBV6-5	TRBJ1-2	-	TGTGCCAGCAGTTACGGCTCAAGCTATGGCTACACCTTC	CASSYGSSYGYTF
TRBD1	TRBV23-1	TRBJ1-5	-	TGCGCCAGCAGGCCGTCAATTGCCGTACCTCCAGGGCAGGGGGCAAGTCAGCCCCAGCATTTT	CASRPSIAVPPGQGASQPQHF
TRBD2	TRBV7-3	TRBJ2-2	-	TGTGCCAGCAGTCATACCGGGACTAGCGGGTTCACCGGGGAGCTGTTTTTT	CASSHTGTSGFTGELFF
-	TRBV28	TRBJ2-7	-	TGTGCCAGCAGTTTGAGTATTAACGAGCAGTACTTC	CASSLSINEQYF
TRBD1	TRBV28	TRBJ2-5	once	TGTGCCAGCAGTTTAACTGGGACAGGGGCTTTTGAGACCCAGTACTTC	CASSLTGTGAFETQYF
-	TRBV19	TRBJ2-3	-	TGTGCCAGTAGTATTAAGGGACACCCAGATACGCAGTATTTT	CASSIKGHPDTQYF
TRBD2	TRBV5-4	TRBJ2-5	-	TGTGCCAGCAGCTCAGTAGCGGGAGTCCAAGAGACCCAGTACTTC	CASSSVAGVQETQYF
TRBD1	TRBV9	TRBJ2-3	-	TGTGCCAGCAGCTTAAGGGACAGAGTCACAGATACGCAGTATTTT	CASSLRDRVTDTQYF
-	TRBV5-4	TRBJ2-7	-	TGTGCCAGCAGCTTCCGGGGCTACGAGCAGTACTTC	CASSFRGYEQYF
TRBD1	TRBV9	TRBJ1-1	few	TGTGCCAGCGGGTCCGAAATAGAACAGGGGCGGGCTTTCTTT	CASGSEIEQGRAFF
TRBD1	TRBV7-9	TRBJ2-1	-	TGTGCCAGCAGCCTGGGACAGGGGGGCGATGAGCAGTTCTTC	CASSLGQGGDEQFF
TRBD1	TRBV6-5	TRBJ2-5	few	TGTGCCAGCAATAGGGACAGGGGAAGAGAGACCCAGTACTTC	CASNRDRGRETQYF
TRBD2	TRBV11-2	TRBJ2-3	once	TGTGCCAGCAGCTCGTCTAGCGGGGTGGCAGATACGCAGTATTTT	CASSSSSGVADTQYF
-	TRBV29-1	TRBJ2-2	-	TGCAGCGTTGACAGCGCGAACACCGGGGAGCTGTTTTTT	CSVDSANTGELFF
-	TRBV27	TRBJ2-1	-	TGTGCCAGCAGTTTAGTGGGGGGGGGCCAGGGCAATGAGCAGTTCTTC	CASSLVGGGQGNEQFF
-	TRBV30	TRBJ1-5	-	TGTGCCTGGACCCGCAGGGGTGAACAGCCCCAGCATTTT	CAWTRRGEQPQHF
TRBD2	TRBV7-3	TRBJ2-1	-	TGTGCCAGCAGTTCCACTAGCCCGGGCGGGGGTGAGCAGTTCTTC	CASSSTSPGGGEQFF
TRBD2	TRBV5-4	TRBJ2-5	-	TGTGCCAGCAGCTTGGGCGGGAGGCGGCTGCAAGAGACCCAGTACTTC	CASSLGGRRLQETQYF
TRBD1	TRBV5-1	TRBJ2-7	-	TGCGCCAGCAGCCCGGGGGACAGGGTACGACCCCGCTACGAGCAGTACTTC	CASSPGDRVRPRYEQYF
-	TRBV29-1	TRBJ2-3	-	TGCAGCGTTGGTGGGCCCAGGGGCACAGATACGCAGTATTTT	CSVGGPRGTDTQYF
TRBD2	TRBV27	TRBJ2-5	-	TGTGCCAGCGGTGAGCGGGGGCGCCTCTTAAGAAGGACCCAGTACTTC	CASGERGRLLRRTQYF
-	TRBV7-9	TRBJ2-5	-	TGTGCCAGCAGCCCGGGGAAGGAGACCCAGTACTTC	CASSPGKETQYF
-	TRBV11-2	TRBJ2-7	-	TGTGCCAGCAGCTTAGTCCCCCAGGTGTCCTACGAGCAGTACTTC	CASSLVPQVSYEQYF
-	TRBV3-1/TRBV3-2	TRBJ1-5	once	TGTGCCAGCAGCCAAGTGTCGGGGAGCAATCAGCCCCAGCATTTT	CASSQVSGSNQPQHF
TRBD2	TRBV23-1	TRBJ2-1	-	TGCGCCAGCAGGAACCGGGACTACCAGTTCTTC	CASRNRDYQFF
TRBD2	TRBV11-1	TRBJ2-1	-	TGTGCCAGCAGCTTAGTTCTGGGGGAGGGGCAGTTCTTC	CASSLVLGEGQFF